These T cell receptor beta chains were read from a single sample in a study of T cell responses to AZD1222 COVID-19 vaccine. Assay: immunoSEQ multiplex PCR; the TCRdb copy retains only in-frame clones and omits some. The profile covers 100,000 to 150,000 clones, with about 89% appearing a single time and around 10% taken by the ten largest. Sequences were derived from peripheral blood, sampled on day 0 of MenACWY control vaccination. The source is an adult in good health. CDR3s include the opening cysteine and the closing phenylalanine or tryptophan. The D gene is left open where the match is weak. A clone size is listed for some rows: how often the clone was seen (once, few, many), or a class if it is expanded.

V gene: TRBV11-3
clone size: -
J gene: TRBJ1-1
CDR3 length: 12
D gene: -
CDR3 DNA: TGTGCCAGCAGCCATCAAGACACTGAAGCTTTCTTT
CDR3 protein: CASSHQDTEAFF

V gene: TRBV5-1
clone size: -
J gene: TRBJ2-1
CDR3 length: 12
D gene: -
CDR3 DNA: TGCGCCAGCAGCACTCAATACAATGAGCAGTTCTTC
CDR3 protein: CASSTQYNEQFF

V gene: TRBV6-1
clone size: few
J gene: TRBJ2-4
CDR3 length: 14
D gene: -
CDR3 DNA: TGTGCCAGCAGTGACCAGGCTGGTAGGAACATTCAGTACTTC
CDR3 protein: CASSDQAGRNIQYF

V gene: TRBV11-3
clone size: -
J gene: TRBJ2-1
CDR3 length: 13
D gene: -
CDR3 DNA: TGTGCCAGCAGCTTAGAAAGCGACGCCCCACAGTTCTTC
CDR3 protein: CASSLESDAPQFF

V gene: TRBV2
clone size: -
J gene: TRBJ1-1
CDR3 length: 15
D gene: TRBD1
CDR3 DNA: TGTGCCACCGAAAGACAGGGTCGGGCGGACACTGAAGCTTTCTTT
CDR3 protein: CATERQGRADTEAFF

V gene: TRBV11-3
clone size: -
J gene: TRBJ2-1
CDR3 length: 17
D gene: TRBD2
CDR3 DNA: TGTGCCAGCAGCACGCCCCTAACTAGCGGGAGTTTGGATGAGCAGTTCTTC
CDR3 protein: CASSTPLTSGSLDEQFF

V gene: TRBV13
clone size: -
J gene: TRBJ2-3
CDR3 length: 15
D gene: TRBD2
CDR3 DNA: TGTGCCAGCAGCGTAGCGGGAGGGGGCCCAGATACGCAGTATTTT
CDR3 protein: CASSVAGGGPDTQYF

V gene: TRBV18
clone size: -
J gene: TRBJ2-3
CDR3 length: 13
D gene: -
CDR3 DNA: TGTGCCAGCTCACCACCCGAGAGAGATACGCAGTATTTT
CDR3 protein: CASSPPERDTQYF

V gene: TRBV3-1/TRBV3-2
clone size: -
J gene: TRBJ1-2
CDR3 length: 12
D gene: -
CDR3 DNA: TGTGCCAGCAGCCAAACGGTCTATGGCTACACCTTC
CDR3 protein: CASSQTVYGYTF

V gene: TRBV29-1
clone size: -
J gene: TRBJ2-7
CDR3 length: 13
D gene: TRBD1
CDR3 DNA: TGCAGCGCCGAAGGTCAGGGGGTCTACGAGCAGTACTTC
CDR3 protein: CSAEGQGVYEQYF

V gene: TRBV30
clone size: -
J gene: TRBJ2-7
CDR3 length: 15
D gene: TRBD2
CDR3 DNA: TGTGCCTGGAGTGGGGGACTAGCGGGGACCTACGAGCAGTACTTC
CDR3 protein: CAWSGGLAGTYEQYF

V gene: TRBV6-5
clone size: -
J gene: TRBJ1-1
CDR3 length: 13
D gene: -
CDR3 DNA: TGTGCCAGCTCTGGTAATCTGAACACTGAAGCTTTCTTT
CDR3 protein: CASSGNLNTEAFF

V gene: TRBV7-8
clone size: -
J gene: TRBJ2-5
CDR3 length: 13
D gene: -
CDR3 DNA: TGTGCCAGCAGGTTGAGGGGTCGGGAGACCCAGTACTTC
CDR3 protein: CASRLRGRETQYF

V gene: TRBV7-9
clone size: once
J gene: TRBJ1-1
CDR3 length: 12
D gene: -
CDR3 DNA: TGTGCCAGCAGCGACCGAAGGCCTGAAGCTTTCTTT
CDR3 protein: CASSDRRPEAFF

V gene: TRBV6-5
clone size: -
J gene: TRBJ2-7
CDR3 length: 13
D gene: -
CDR3 DNA: TGTGCCAGCAGCTCCGGACAGACCCACGAGCAGTACTTC
CDR3 protein: CASSSGQTHEQYF

V gene: TRBV9
clone size: -
J gene: TRBJ2-2
CDR3 length: 20
D gene: TRBD2
CDR3 DNA: TGTGCCAGCAGCCCAGGGGGGACTAGCGGGAGGGCCTGGAACACCGGGGAGCTGTTTTTT
CDR3 protein: CASSPGGTSGRAWNTGELFF

V gene: TRBV7-2
clone size: many
J gene: TRBJ1-2
CDR3 length: 14
D gene: TRBD1
CDR3 DNA: TGTGCCAGCAGCTCGACAGGGGCCAACCGGCTCCGGGCCTTC
CDR3 protein: CASSSTGANRLRAF

V gene: TRBV6-5
clone size: -
J gene: TRBJ2-7
CDR3 length: 15
D gene: TRBD2
CDR3 DNA: TGTGCCAGCAGTATTAGCGGGGTTAGCTCCTACGAGCAGTACTTC
CDR3 protein: CASSISGVSSYEQYF

V gene: TRBV5-1
clone size: -
J gene: TRBJ1-1
CDR3 length: 15
D gene: -
CDR3 DNA: TGCGCCAGCAGCCCCCGGACCGCCAGGGCTGAGAGAGCTTTCTTT
CDR3 protein: CASSPRTARAERAFF

V gene: TRBV24-1
clone size: -
J gene: TRBJ1-5
CDR3 length: 13
D gene: -
CDR3 DNA: TGTGCCACCAGCGAGGGTTCAGGTCAGCCCCAGCATTTT
CDR3 protein: CATSEGSGQPQHF

V gene: TRBV6-5
clone size: -
J gene: TRBJ2-7
CDR3 length: 16
D gene: TRBD1
CDR3 DNA: TGTGCCAGCAGTTACTCGGGCGTTAGACAGGGCTACGAGCAGTACTTC
CDR3 protein: CASSYSGVRQGYEQYF

V gene: TRBV28
clone size: -
J gene: TRBJ1-2
CDR3 length: 13
D gene: TRBD1
CDR3 DNA: TGTGCCAGCAGTGAAGGGGGCAACTATGGCTACACCTTC
CDR3 protein: CASSEGGNYGYTF

V gene: TRBV5-1
clone size: -
J gene: TRBJ1-2
CDR3 length: 14
D gene: -
CDR3 DNA: TGCGCCAGCAGCTTGGGGACACTTAACTATGGCTACACCTTC
CDR3 protein: CASSLGTLNYGYTF

V gene: TRBV6-5
clone size: -
J gene: TRBJ2-7
CDR3 length: 13
D gene: -
CDR3 DNA: TGTGCCAGCAGTTACAGGGGTCTCAACGAGCAGTACTTC
CDR3 protein: CASSYRGLNEQYF

V gene: TRBV29-1
clone size: -
J gene: TRBJ1-1
CDR3 length: 11
D gene: -
CDR3 DNA: TGCAGCGTTCCGGAGAACACTGAAGCTTTCTTT
CDR3 protein: CSVPENTEAFF

V gene: TRBV5-4
clone size: once
J gene: TRBJ1-3
CDR3 length: 16
D gene: -
CDR3 DNA: TGTGCCAGCAGCTTGGAGCGGGGTCTCTCTGGAAACACCATATATTTT
CDR3 protein: CASSLERGLSGNTIYF

V gene: TRBV7-7
clone size: -
J gene: TRBJ2-1
CDR3 length: 17
D gene: -
CDR3 DNA: TGTGCCAGCAGCTTATCGACCGACAGGGTGAGGGGAGGTGAGCAGTTCTTC
CDR3 protein: CASSLSTDRVRGGEQFF

V gene: TRBV7-6
clone size: -
J gene: TRBJ1-4
CDR3 length: 13
D gene: -
CDR3 DNA: TGTGCCAGCAGCTCACCCCCTGGTGGGGAACTGTTTTTT
CDR3 protein: CASSSPPGGELFF

V gene: TRBV5-1
clone size: -
J gene: TRBJ1-4
CDR3 length: 15
D gene: -
CDR3 DNA: TGCGCCAGCAGGCTAAAGCCTGCAACTAATGAAAAACTGTTTTTT
CDR3 protein: CASRLKPATNEKLFF

V gene: TRBV5-6
clone size: -
J gene: TRBJ1-2
CDR3 length: 13
D gene: -
CDR3 DNA: TGTGCCAGCACCATCAGCAGGGCCTATGGCTACACCTTC
CDR3 protein: CASTISRAYGYTF

V gene: TRBV5-4
clone size: -
J gene: TRBJ2-7
CDR3 length: 12
D gene: -
CDR3 DNA: TGTGCCAGCAGCTTGTTTAGGTACGAGCAGTACTTC
CDR3 protein: CASSLFRYEQYF

V gene: TRBV12-3/TRBV12-4
clone size: -
J gene: TRBJ1-5
CDR3 length: 12
D gene: -
CDR3 DNA: TGTGCCAGCAGTCACTCTCCTCAGCCCCAGCATTTT
CDR3 protein: CASSHSPQPQHF

V gene: TRBV4-2
clone size: -
J gene: TRBJ1-1
CDR3 length: 15
D gene: -
CDR3 DNA: TGTGCCAGCAGCCACAAAGGGATGGAAGACACTGAAGCTTTCTTT
CDR3 protein: CASSHKGMEDTEAFF

V gene: TRBV4-2
clone size: once
J gene: TRBJ2-5
CDR3 length: 16
D gene: TRBD2
CDR3 DNA: TGTGCCAGCAGCCAAGATCCGACTAGCGGGAGTGAGACCCAGTACTTC
CDR3 protein: CASSQDPTSGSETQYF

V gene: TRBV4-2
clone size: -
J gene: TRBJ2-1
CDR3 length: 17
D gene: TRBD2
CDR3 DNA: TGTGCCAGCAGCCAAGAGGGGACTAGCACAGCCTACAATGAGCAGTTCTTC
CDR3 protein: CASSQEGTSTAYNEQFF

V gene: TRBV20-1
clone size: -
J gene: TRBJ2-7
CDR3 length: 11
D gene: -
CDR3 DNA: TGCAGTGCTAGACCCGACTACGAGCAGTACTTC
CDR3 protein: CSARPDYEQYF

V gene: TRBV27
clone size: -
J gene: TRBJ2-1
CDR3 length: 15
D gene: TRBD1
CDR3 DNA: TGTGCCAGCAGTTTACTACAGGGGAACAGCAATGAGCAGTTCTTC
CDR3 protein: CASSLLQGNSNEQFF

V gene: TRBV4-3
clone size: -
J gene: TRBJ2-7
CDR3 length: 15
D gene: TRBD1
CDR3 DNA: TGCGCCAGCAGCCAAGGACAGGGGGCGACCTACGAGCAGTACTTC
CDR3 protein: CASSQGQGATYEQYF

V gene: TRBV5-6
clone size: -
J gene: TRBJ1-2
CDR3 length: 16
D gene: TRBD1
CDR3 DNA: TGTGCCAGCAGCTCTACCGGGACAGGGAAAAACTATGGCTACACCTTC
CDR3 protein: CASSSTGTGKNYGYTF

V gene: TRBV28
clone size: -
J gene: TRBJ2-7
CDR3 length: 15
D gene: TRBD2
CDR3 DNA: TGTGCCAGCGCAACTGGCGGGACTAACACCTACGAGCAGTACTTC
CDR3 protein: CASATGGTNTYEQYF

V gene: TRBV29-1
clone size: -
J gene: TRBJ1-3
CDR3 length: 12
D gene: -
CDR3 DNA: TGCAGCGGCAGAACTCCCGGGAACACCATATATTTT
CDR3 protein: CSGRTPGNTIYF

V gene: TRBV6-4
clone size: -
J gene: TRBJ2-1
CDR3 length: 16
D gene: -
CDR3 DNA: TGTGCCAGCAGTGACTCGTTCCAGCGGGCCTACAATGAGCAGTTCTTC
CDR3 protein: CASSDSFQRAYNEQFF

V gene: TRBV7-9
clone size: -
J gene: TRBJ2-1
CDR3 length: 13
D gene: -
CDR3 DNA: TGTGCCAGCAGCTTCCCCAACGCGGATGAGCAGTTCTTC
CDR3 protein: CASSFPNADEQFF

V gene: TRBV7-8
clone size: -
J gene: TRBJ2-2
CDR3 length: 15
D gene: -
CDR3 DNA: TGTGCCAGCAACTTAGTATCCCCGAACACCGGGGAGCTGTTTTTT
CDR3 protein: CASNLVSPNTGELFF

V gene: TRBV7-2
clone size: -
J gene: TRBJ2-7
CDR3 length: 14
D gene: -
CDR3 DNA: TGTGCCAGCAGCCTAGGCCCAGGCTCCTACGAGCAGTACTTC
CDR3 protein: CASSLGPGSYEQYF

V gene: TRBV5-1
clone size: -
J gene: TRBJ1-6
CDR3 length: 16
D gene: TRBD1
CDR3 DNA: TGCGCCAGCAGCAACGGACAGGCCAACAAGGGTTCACCCCTCCACTTT
CDR3 protein: CASSNGQANKGSPLHF

V gene: TRBV7-9
clone size: -
J gene: TRBJ1-1
CDR3 length: 14
D gene: -
CDR3 DNA: TGTGCCAGCAGCTTAGTAGGGAGTAGTACTGAAGCTTTCTTT
CDR3 protein: CASSLVGSSTEAFF

V gene: TRBV5-6
clone size: -
J gene: TRBJ2-1
CDR3 length: 15
D gene: TRBD2
CDR3 DNA: TGTGCCAGCAGCTTCGGCGGGAGGAACCACAATGAGCAGTTCTTC
CDR3 protein: CASSFGGRNHNEQFF